The present T cell receptor (beta chain) was sequenced within a study of graft-versus-host responses after intestinal transplantation. The overall study: Recipients received multivisceral, liver-intestinal, or isolated intestinal transplants. Every recipient underwent anti-thymocyte globulin induction, then tacrolimus and steroids for three to four years.

TCRdb keeps only in-frame clones here, not all; method: immunoSEQ multiplex PCR. The repertoire holds under 95,000 clones, with approximately 80% as singletons. Study-level results: Peak GvH clone levels in circulation were associated with early post-transplant HvG declines. GvH clones occurred in recipient marrow; some first appeared in ileum or blood.

Regarding this clone: The antigen remains unidentified.

V shed 4 bases, J shed 6 bases, and the junction held 3 bases outside the gene matches. The CDR3 loop spans 13 amino acids. From germline, CDR1 is SEHNR and CDR2 FQNEAQ (reference sequence). The rearrangement joins TRBV7-9 to TRBJ1-2; TRBD1 aligns across 9 bases. Sequencing was performed on unstimulated CD4+ T cells sorted from spleen or lymph node cells, taken before intestinal transplant. This receptor was identified in a human donor who received an intestinal transplant. CDR3 sequence reads: CASSSGQGHGYTF. CDR3 nucleotide sequence: TGTGCCAGCAGCTCCGGACAGGGGCATGGCTACACCTTC.